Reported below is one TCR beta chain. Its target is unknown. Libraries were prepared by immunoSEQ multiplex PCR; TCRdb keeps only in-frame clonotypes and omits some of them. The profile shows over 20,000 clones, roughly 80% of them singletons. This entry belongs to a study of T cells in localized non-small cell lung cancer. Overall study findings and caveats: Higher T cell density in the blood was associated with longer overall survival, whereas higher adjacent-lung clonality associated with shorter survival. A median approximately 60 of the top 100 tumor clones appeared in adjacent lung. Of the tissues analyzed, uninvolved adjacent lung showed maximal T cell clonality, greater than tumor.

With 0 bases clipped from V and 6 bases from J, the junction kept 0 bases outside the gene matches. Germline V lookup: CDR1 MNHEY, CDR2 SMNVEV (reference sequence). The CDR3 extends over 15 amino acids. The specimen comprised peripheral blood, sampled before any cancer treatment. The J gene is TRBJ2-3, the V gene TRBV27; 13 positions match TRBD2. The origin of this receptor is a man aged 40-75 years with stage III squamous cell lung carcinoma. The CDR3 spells CASSLSTSGRDTQYF. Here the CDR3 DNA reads TGTGCCAGCAGTTTATCGACTAGCGGGAGGGATACGCAGTATTTT.